The entry below gives a single TCR beta chain sequence along with its context. What it binds is unknown. This sample is part of a study of identical twins. General observations from the study: The analysis was cross-sectional rather than longitudinal within donors.

TCRdb used MiXCR to reprocess the 5' RACE reads, holding one entry per CDR3 protein. The table lists around 450,000 distinct CDR3 sequences, 14% of them singletons. These records were also assigned to another study, of yellow fever vaccine responses in identical twins.

The sample consisted of CD4+ T cells sorted from blood. This clonotype originated in a woman under 30 in good health.

The CDR3 is CATSAQDRAAFNEQFF. The CDR3 nucleotides are TGTGCCACCAGTGCCCAAGACAGGGCCGCGTTCAATGAGCAGTTCTTC. V usage is TRBV24-1 and J usage is TRBJ2-1, with TRBD1 matching 7 bases. The V and J ends lost 5 bases and 6 bases, in that order; junction bases with no gene match: 12. The CDR3 length is 16 residues. Germline loops: CDR1 KGHDR, CDR2 SFDVKD.